This T cell receptor (beta chain) was recorded in a study of identical twins. This CDR3 is built from 12 residues. The V gene lost 6 bases and the J gene lost 4 bases, with 9 bases spanning the gap. From germline, CDR1 is MNHEY and CDR2 SVGAGI. This clonotype was found many times. One entry per CDR3 protein, called by TCRdb with MiXCR from the 5' RACE reads. The data show approximately 630,000 distinct CDR3 sequences, around 7.4% seen once. These same data were also listed under a study on yellow fever vaccine responses in identical twins.

The chain combines TRBV6-5 with TRBJ2-5; tentatively, D is TRBD2 (5 bases). The sequenced material came from PBMCs. This clonotype was sampled from a woman aged 18-35 years in good health. The CDR3 sequence: CASSDYAETQYF. CDR3 sequence (DNA): TGTGCCAGCAGCGACTATGCAGAGACCCAGTACTTC.